The source of this T cell receptor beta chain is a study of spatial heterogeneity in lung cancer. Whole-study context: Alpha-chain detections were consistently fewer than beta-chain detections among the sequences.

Specified time point: sample taken at primary tumor resection. From tumor, nontumor lung or frozen PBMC, whole RNA was taken unsorted for sequencing. The donor population consisted of some 72 patients with untreated, early-stage non-small cell lung cancer. A unique molecular identifier was attached to every TCR cDNA molecule. MiXCR, applied by TCRdb to the 5' RACE reads, yields one record per CDR3 protein. The table lists roughly 39,000 distinct CDR3 sequences, around 7.5% of them singletons. V shed 2 bases and J shed 5 bases, with 10 bases lying between them. The germline V gene has CDR1 SNHLY and CDR2 FYNNEI. The CDR3 totals 14 residues.

The chain links TRBV2 to TRBJ2-1, with D unresolved. The material sequenced was PBMCs, taken at surgery. This TCR was recovered from a male donor with early-stage non-small cell lung cancer. The CDR3 DNA follows: TGTGCCAGCAGTGAAAGGGTTCGGGACAATGAGCAGTTCTTC. This codes for CASSERVRDNEQFF.